These 24 T cell receptor beta chains were sequenced from one sample in a study of T cell responses to AZD1222 COVID-19 vaccine. Clones were sequenced by immunoSEQ multiplex PCR, and TCRdb holds only the in-frame ones, with some missing. This sample has under 150,000 clones, with about 89% found just once. The material sequenced was peripheral blood, taken on day 0 of MenACWY control vaccination. The receptors derive from an adult in good health.

J is TRBJ1-1 and V is TRBV9, with no clear D. The CDR3 length is 14 residues. Trimming cost V 0 bases and J 0 bases, with 6 bases left between them. Per the germline V gene, CDR1 is SGDLS and CDR2 is YYNGEE. The CDR3 sequence is CASSVGYLNTEAFF. The CDR3 DNA follows: TGTGCCAGCAGCGTAGGGTACCTGAACACTGAAGCTTTCTTT.

The CDR3 DNA sequence: TGTGCCAGCTCCCCTGACGGAACCCTCTATGGCTACACCTTC. This sequence encodes CASSPDGTLYGYTF. This sequence joins TRBV18 and TRBJ1-2; no clear D. Trimming took 6 bases from V and 4 from J, leaving 15 bases between them. CDR1 is KGHSH, CDR2 LQKENI, per germline. CDR3 size: 14 residues.

The gene calls are TRBV19 and TRBJ2-3; TRBD2 matches at 9 bases. The CDR3 extends over 15 amino acids. V was pared by 4 bases and J by 3 bases, with 5 bases of the junction left unmatched. Looked up from germline, CDR1 is LNHDA and CDR2 is SQIVND (reference sequence). The CDR3 protein is CASSRRAGGTDTQYF. The DNA of the CDR3 is TGTGCCAGTAGTAGACGAGCGGGAGGAACAGATACGCAGTATTTT. The complete variable domain, with remaining parts taken from reference TRBV19 and TRBJ2-3, reads DGGITQSPKYLFRKEGQNVTLSCEQNLNHDAMYWYRQDPGQGLRLIYYSQIVNDFQKGDIAEGYSVSREKKESFPLTVTSAQKNPTAFYLCASSRRAGGTDTQYFGPGTRLTVL.

This clone came up once. V usage is TRBV6-2 or TRBV6-3 and J usage is TRBJ2-3; D unclear. From germline, CDR1 is MNHEY and CDR2 SVGEGT. Trimming removed 6 bases at V and 3 bases at J, with 19 bases between. The CDR3 is made up of 16 amino acids. This CDR3 is CASSQSLGWQTDTQYF. In DNA form, the CDR3 reads TGTGCCAGCAGCCAATCCCTGGGCTGGCAGACAGATACGCAGTATTTT.

The rearrangement links TRBV24-1 to TRBJ2-2, with a tentative D call TRBD1 (6 bases). The length of the CDR3 is 14 residues. Trimming cost V 1 base and J 6 bases, with 8 bases left between them. CDR1 is KGHDR, CDR2 SFDVKD, per germline. The CDR3 DNA follows: TGTGCCACCAGTGATTTAAGGGGGTCCGGGGAGCTGTTTTTT. Translating it yields CATSDLRGSGELFF.

The rearrangement uses TRBV4-2 and TRBJ1-5, with a possible D match to TRBD1 (5 bases). V was pared by 6 bases and J by 4 bases, with 16 bases between. Germline V lookup: CDR1 LGHNA, CDR2 YNFKEQ. The CDR3 length is 15 residues. The CDR3 DNA follows: TGTGCCAGCAGTCCACGGGGCGGCTGGAATCAGCCCCAGCATTTT. Protein: CASSPRGGWNQPQHF.

CDR3 region: CASILTGGTEAFF. Here the CDR3 DNA reads TGTGCCAGCATCCTGACGGGGGGCACTGAAGCTTTCTTT. The chain couples TRBV12-3 or TRBV12-4 to TRBJ1-1; perhaps TRBD1 as D (5 bases). V lost 7 bases and J lost 4, with 13 bases in between. This CDR3 is built from 13 residues.

The chain is built from TRBV6-5 and TRBJ2-1, with D tentatively TRBD1 (5 bases). Germline CDR1 reads MNHEY; CDR2 reads SVGAGI. CDR3 size: 15 residues. Between the trimmed V and J ends, which lost 0 bases and 8 bases, there was a span of 14 bases. In DNA form, the CDR3 reads TGTGCCAGCAGTTACTCCCCCGCAGGGTCGGATGAGCAGTTCTTC. Amino acids: CASSYSPAGSDEQFF.

This rearrangement joins TRBV7-9 to TRBJ1-3; no clear D gene. In germline, CDR1 is SEHNR, CDR2 FQNEAQ (reference sequence). V lost 2 bases and J lost 1, with 9 bases in between. The CDR3 spans 15 residues. The CDR3 sequence: CASSLIGTSGNTIYF. Here the CDR3 DNA reads TGTGCCAGCAGCTTAATAGGAACTTCTGGAAACACCATATATTTT.

The V call is TRBV6-5, the J call TRBJ2-1; maybe TRBD2 (6 bases). This CDR3 contains 15 residues. With 7 bases removed from V and 2 bases from J, the gap between germline ends came to 15 bases. Germline V gives CDR1 MNHEY, CDR2 SVGAGI. CDR3 residues: CASTGGGNPYNEQFF. The DNA of the CDR3 is TGTGCCAGCACCGGAGGAGGGAACCCCTACAATGAGCAGTTCTTC.

The chain joins TRBV6-5 to TRBJ1-5, with 7 bases lining up with TRBD1. The CDR3 length is 13 residues. CDR1 MNHEY and CDR2 SVGAGI come from the germline V gene. The junction had 6 bases not matched to a gene; V was cut back by 7 bases and J by 6 bases. The CDR3 DNA reads as TGTGCCAGCACGACAGGGAATACTCAGCCCCAGCATTTT. It is translated as CASTTGNTQPQHF.

The V gene is TRBV7-9, the J gene TRBJ2-7; 7 positions match TRBD2. The V gene end was trimmed by 5 bases and the J gene end by 2 bases; junction bases not matched to a gene: 12. The germline gives CDR1 SEHNR, CDR2 FQNEAQ (reference sequence). This CDR3 has 16 amino acids. This CDR3 reads CASSPRAGTITYEQYF. In DNA form, the CDR3 reads TGTGCCAGCAGCCCGCGAGCCGGGACTATCACCTACGAGCAGTACTTC.

This clone was seen once. The chain uses TRBV11-3 and TRBJ1-1, with 8 positions matching TRBD1. Germline-derived CDR1 and CDR2 are SGHNT and YENEEA. There are 11 residues in the CDR3. V dropped 4 bases and J dropped 11; count of bases not matched to a gene: 3. The CDR3 bases are TGTGCCAGCAGCTCGGGACAGGAGGCTTTCTTT. Translating it yields CASSSGQEAFF.

The rearrangement uses TRBV5-1 and TRBJ2-3; 8 nucleotides match TRBD1. J lost 4 bases, V lost 0 bases, and 7 bases had no gene match. Germline-derived CDR1 and CDR2 are SGHRS and YFSETQ. The CDR3 totals 16 residues. The CDR3 region has the DNA TGCGCCAGCAGCTTGGTTTCAGGGGGCGTCGCAGATACGCAGTATTTT. Its translation is CASSLVSGGVADTQYF.

The V and J genes are TRBV4-3 and TRBJ2-1; D is tentatively TRBD1 or TRBD2 (5 bases each). The length of the CDR3 is 17 residues. Germline CDR1 is LGHNA and CDR2 is YSLEER. Trimming left V 0 bases short and J 0 bases short, with 12 bases between. CDR3 sequence reads: CASSQEVAGSSYNEQFF. DNA for the CDR3: TGCGCCAGCAGCCAAGAAGTAGCAGGGAGCTCCTACAATGAGCAGTTCTTC.

The chain couples TRBV28 to TRBJ1-5, with D hard to call. This CDR3 has 19 amino acids. V was pared by 5 bases and J by 0 bases, with 23 bases between. Germline V gene sequence: CDR1 MDHEN, CDR2 SYDVKM. The CDR3 DNA reads TGTGCCAGCAGTATGGCGGCTAAGCGCAATAAAAATAGCAATCAGCCCCAGCATTTT. Translated: CASSMAAKRNKNSNQPQHF.

This clone occurred once. The rearrangement uses TRBV3-1 (or the pseudogene TRBV3-2) and TRBJ1-2, with TRBD1 matching 7 bases. This CDR3 has 17 amino acids. Per the germline V gene, CDR1 is LGHDT and CDR2 is YNNKEL (reference sequence). J lost 3 bases, V lost 1 base, and 11 bases had no gene match. CDR3 nucleotide sequence: TGTGCCAGCAGCCAAGCTTGGGACAGACAACTTTACTATGGCTACACCTTC. This gives the protein CASSQAWDRQLYYGYTF.

This clone was observed once. CDR3 protein: CASGARGNSPLHF. The CDR3 bases are TGTGCCAGCGGGGCCAGGGGTAATTCACCCCTCCACTTT. This rearrangement joins TRBV6-5 to TRBJ1-6; weak D call: TRBD1 (6 bases). Germline V gives CDR1 MNHEY, CDR2 SVGAGI. This CDR3 comprises 13 residues. V shed 8 bases and J shed 6 bases, with 11 bases lying between them.

The chain employs TRBV12-3 or TRBV12-4 and TRBJ1-5; D call uncertain. Trimming removed 3 bases at V and 7 bases at J, with 10 bases between. The CDR3 is made up of 13 amino acids. CDR3 bases: TGTGCCAGCAGTTTCAGCTCGGTGCAGCCCCAGCATTTT. It is translated as CASSFSSVQPQHF.

The CDR3 loop is CAWKTENIQYF. The CDR3 DNA reads TGTGCCTGGAAGACAGAAAACATTCAGTACTTC. V gene TRBV30 combines with J gene TRBJ2-4; weak D call: TRBD1 (5 bases). The germline CDR1 and CDR2 sequences are GTSNPN and SVGIG (reference sequence). CDR3 size: 11 residues. Trimming took 4 bases from V and 5 from J, leaving 6 bases between them.

The chain has TRBV27 and TRBJ1-2; a weak D match, TRBD1 (6 bases). The CDR3 is made up of 15 amino acids. Between the trimmed V and J ends, which lost 4 bases and 4 bases, there was a span of 16 bases. The germline V gene has CDR1 MNHEY and CDR2 SMNVEV (reference sequence). The CDR3 spells CASSWAGGGSYGYTF. The CDR3 coding sequence is TGTGCCAGCAGTTGGGCTGGGGGCGGAAGCTATGGCTACACCTTC.

J is TRBJ1-2 and V is TRBV6-5; perhaps TRBD1 as D (5 bases). Germline V gene data show CDR1 as MNHEY and CDR2 as SVGAGI. The V end lost 2 bases, the J end lost 3 bases, and 10 bases lay between the germline ends. The CDR3 extends over 14 amino acids. CDR3 amino acids: CASSYGGSDYGYTF. Written as DNA, the CDR3 is TGTGCCAGCAGTTACGGGGGGAGTGACTATGGCTACACCTTC.

The V and J genes are TRBV5-1 and TRBJ1-2; 7 bases map to TRBD1. V trimming: 0 bases; J trimming: 3 bases; junction bases outside the gene matches: 5. CDR1 is SGHRS, CDR2 YFSETQ, per germline. The CDR3 consists of 15 residues. CDR3 amino acids: CASSLEGAPDYGYTF. As DNA, the CDR3 is TGCGCCAGCAGCTTGGAGGGGGCGCCCGACTATGGCTACACCTTC.

This clone was counted a single time. The V call is TRBV6-5, the J call TRBJ2-3; 11 bases are a match to TRBD2. This CDR3 has 13 amino acids. The trim removed 9 bases at V and 3 bases at J, leaving 2 bases unmatched. The germline CDR1 and CDR2 sequences are MNHEY and SVGAGI. The CDR3 DNA reads as TGTGCCAGTAGCGGGAGGGGAACAGATACGCAGTATTTT. It is translated as CASSGRGTDTQYF.